This T cell receptor beta chain originates from a study of PD-1 blockade in classical Hodgkin lymphoma. Across the whole study: With a 2-week interval, patients received intravenous nivolumab at 3 mg/kg.

Notes on the study in general: Reported findings placed baseline TCR diversity lower in newly diagnosed patients (compared with healthy donors). TCR diversity rose significantly by C4D1 in CD4+ but not CD8+ cells.

This clone has only a few counts. Its antigen is not identified. The CDR3 has 19 residues. V gave up 5 bases and J gave up 5 bases, with 32 bases separating them. Germline assignment: CDR1 SGHTS and CDR2 YDEGEE. The time point denotes: cycle 4 day 1 (C4D1), after 6 weeks of nivolumab. In every patient, relapse followed autologous stem cell transplantation, while exposure to brentuximab vedotin differed. Assay used: immunoSEQ multiplex PCR; TCRdb lists only in-frame clones, some missing. This sample has 99,000 or so clones; around nine tenths occur once, and the top ten carry 15% to 20%. This material consisted of peripheral blood mononuclear cells (PBMCs), taken before the fourth cycle of nivolumab. This TCR derives from a human donor with classical Hodgkin lymphoma. V usage is TRBV5-8 and J usage is TRBJ2-7; possibly TRBD2 for D (7 bases). The CDR3 nucleotides are TGTGCCAGCAGGGATGACCGAATATGGAAAGGGGGGGAAGAGGACGAGCAGTACTTC. Translation gives CASRDDRIWKGGEEDEQYF.